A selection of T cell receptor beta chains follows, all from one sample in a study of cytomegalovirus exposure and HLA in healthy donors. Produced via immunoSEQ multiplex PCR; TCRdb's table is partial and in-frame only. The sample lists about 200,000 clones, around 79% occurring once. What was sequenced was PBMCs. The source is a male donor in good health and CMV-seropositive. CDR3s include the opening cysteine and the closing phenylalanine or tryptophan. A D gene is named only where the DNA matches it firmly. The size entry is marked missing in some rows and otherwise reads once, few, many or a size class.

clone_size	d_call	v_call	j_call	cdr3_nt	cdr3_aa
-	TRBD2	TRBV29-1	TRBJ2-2	TGCAGCGTTTATAGCGGGAGGTCCCCCGGGGAGCTGTTTTTT	CSVYSGRSPGELFF
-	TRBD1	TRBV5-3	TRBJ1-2	TGTGCCAGAAGCCGGACAGGGAAAGGTGGCTACACCTTC	CARSRTGKGGYTF
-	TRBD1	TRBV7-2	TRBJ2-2	TGTGCCAGCAGCTCGACAGGGTACGGGGAGCTGTTTTTT	CASSSTGYGELFF
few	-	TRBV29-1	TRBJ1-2	TGCAGCGTTGAGACAGACAGGAAATATGGCTACACCTTC	CSVETDRKYGYTF
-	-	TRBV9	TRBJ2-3	TGTGCCAGCAGCGTAAGGGACTCCTTCCCCGATACGCAGTATTTT	CASSVRDSFPDTQYF
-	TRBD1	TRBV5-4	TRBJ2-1	TGTGCCAGCAGTTTCGGACAGGGGTACAATGAGCAGTTCTTC	CASSFGQGYNEQFF
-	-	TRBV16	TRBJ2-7	TGTGCCAGCGGAAAGGGGGTTCTGAGCGAGCAGTACTTC	CASGKGVLSEQYF
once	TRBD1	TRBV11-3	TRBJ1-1	TGTGCCAGCAGCGGTCAGGGGGCGGGTGAAGCTTTCTTT	CASSGQGAGEAFF
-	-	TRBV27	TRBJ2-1	TGTGCCAGCAGTTTATCGAGTTATTCCACCTACAATGAGCAGTTCTTC	CASSLSSYSTYNEQFF
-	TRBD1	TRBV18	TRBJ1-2	TGTGCCAGCTCACGGGGTCCAGGGGGCGATGGCTACACCTTC	CASSRGPGGDGYTF
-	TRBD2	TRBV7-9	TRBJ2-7	TGTGCCAGCAGCTTAGAAGGGACTAGCGACGAGCAGTACTTC	CASSLEGTSDEQYF
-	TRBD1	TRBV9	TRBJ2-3	TGTGCCAGCAGCGTAACCGGACAGGGGGCAAATACGCAGTATTTT	CASSVTGQGANTQYF
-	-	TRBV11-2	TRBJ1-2	-	CASSFVGAGANYGYAF
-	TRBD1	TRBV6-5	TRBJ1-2	TGTGCCAGCAGTCTTGGACAGGGAGGGGGCTACACCTTC	CASSLGQGGGYTF
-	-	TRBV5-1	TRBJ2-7	TGCGCCAGCAGCTCGGGGAGGGGGGAGGAGGAGCAGTACTTC	CASSSGRGEEEQYF
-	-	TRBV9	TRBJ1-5	TGTGCCAGCAGCAGAGACCCGACAGCTAGCAATCAGCCCCAGCATTTT	CASSRDPTASNQPQHF
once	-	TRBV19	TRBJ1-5	TGTGCCAGTACGCGCGGGGACAATCAGCCCCAGCATTTT	CASTRGDNQPQHF
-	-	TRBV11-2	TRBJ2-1	TGTGCCAGCGGTTCGGGGGGCGACTGGGTCAATGAGCAGTTCTTC	CASGSGGDWVNEQFF
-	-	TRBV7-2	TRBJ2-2	TGTGCCAGCAGCTTATCAGGGCCGAACACCGGGGAGCTGTTTTTT	CASSLSGPNTGELFF
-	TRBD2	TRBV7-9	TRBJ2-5	TGTGCCAGCAGCTTAGCCGGGACTAGCGCGACCCAGTACTTC	CASSLAGTSATQYF
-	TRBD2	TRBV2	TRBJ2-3	TGTGCCAGCAGGGCCGATAGCGGGGTGGTTGTGTATACGCAGTATTTT	CASRADSGVVVYTQYF
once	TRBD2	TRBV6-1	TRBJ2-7	TGTGCCAGCACCGTTGGACTAGGCCCCTACGAGCAGTACTTC	CASTVGLGPYEQYF
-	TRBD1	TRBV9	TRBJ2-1	TGTGCCAGCAGCGTAGAGGGACAGGGGCACAATGAGCAGTTCTTC	CASSVEGQGHNEQFF
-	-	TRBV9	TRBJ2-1	TGTGCCAGCAGCGTAGATCGGGGGGCCCTATACAATGAGCAGTTCTTC	CASSVDRGALYNEQFF
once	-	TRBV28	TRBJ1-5	TGTGCCAGCAGCCCCAGGCAATATGGGCAGCCCCAGCATTTT	CASSPRQYGQPQHF